This TCR beta chain was profiled in a study of blood T cell repertoires in COVID-19. Study-wide context: Material from acute and convalescent COVID-19 was sourced from the United States, Italy and Spain. Sources were T cells, B-cell-depleted T cells, or PBMCs; the material itself was cDNA or gDNA.

Authors' data handling: Cell counts per sample came from amplifying reference gene primers. The method was immunoSEQ multiplex PCR; TCRdb's version includes in-frame clones alone and lacks a portion of them. That table is the source of V, J and clone size, and D and trimming were worked out from the DNA. This table holds about 59,000 clones, 70% to 75% found once. Germline values: CDR1 SEHNR, CDR2 FQNEAQ (reference sequence). V shed 5 bases, J shed 4 bases, and the junction held 7 bases outside the gene matches. The CDR3 runs 15 residues. This clone has a single count. This clonotype was obtained from a woman aged 50 to 60 with active or convalescent COVID-19. The V and J genes are TRBV7-9 and TRBJ2-2; TRBD1 aligns across 7 bases. The sample comprised peripheral blood. CDR3 in DNA: TGTGCCAGCAGCCCCGCCGACAGGGCCACCGGGGAGCTGTTTTTT. Amino acids: CASSPADRATGELFF.